The 28 T cell receptor beta chains below come from one sample, sequenced in a study of CD8 T cells in ankylosing spondylitis. TCRdb ran MiXCR on the 5' RACE reads and lists one entry per CDR3 protein. This table has about 110,000 distinct CDR3 sequences, around 24% appearing once. Material for sequencing was synovial fluid, either unsorted or a sorted T cell fraction (not recorded which). These receptors were collected from a male donor with ankylosing spondylitis.

This clonotype was found a few times. The chain combines TRBV20-1 with TRBJ1-4; D unresolved. The ends were cut back, 3 bases at V and 5 bases at J, with 7 bases in the middle. Germline CDR1 DFQATT, CDR2 SNEGSKA (reference sequence). The CDR3 length is 12 residues. CDR3 amino acids: CSASIVNEKLFF. The CDR3 nucleotides read TGCAGTGCTAGTATAGTGAATGAAAAACTGTTTTTT.

This clonotype was seen a handful of times. The chain links TRBV10-1 to TRBJ2-5; 7 bases match TRBD2. Germline CDR1 and CDR2: WNHNN and SYGVQD (reference sequence). V lost 0 bases, J lost 2 bases, and 6 bases stayed unmatched. The CDR3 is made up of 16 amino acids. Here the CDR3 DNA reads TGCGCCAGCAGTGAGTCGCCTAGCGGAGGGCAAGAGACCCAGTACTTC. Protein sequence: CASSESPSGGQETQYF.

This clonotype was seen a few times. The chain is built from TRBV7-2 and TRBJ2-1; TRBD2 matches at 8 bases. The germline gives CDR1 SGHTA, CDR2 FQGNSA. The CDR3 contains 14 residues. V shed 3 bases and J 8 bases; nucleotides not matched to a gene: 6. CDR3 in amino acids: CASSFAGGWDEQFF. The CDR3, as DNA: TGTGCCAGCAGCTTTGCGGGAGGATGGGATGAGCAGTTCTTC.

The chain recombines TRBV10-1 with TRBJ2-1, with TRBD2 matching over 9 bases. The CDR3 has 15 residues. Germline V CDR1 and CDR2: WNHNN, SYGVQD (reference sequence). V shed 4 bases, J shed 7 bases, and the junction held 8 bases outside the gene matches. The DNA of the CDR3 is TGCGCCAGCAGTGGTGGCGGGAGGGCCTTGAATGAGCAGTTCTTC. Protein product: CASSGGGRALNEQFF.

The gene calls are TRBV9 and TRBJ2-1; tentative D call: TRBD2 (6 bases). The germline gives CDR1 SGDLS, CDR2 YYNGEE. The length of the CDR3 is 15 residues. V was trimmed by 4 bases and J by 1 base, leaving 12 bases between them. CDR3 sequence (DNA): TGTGCCAGCAGCCCCCGGGAGAAGTCCTACAATGAGCAGTTCTTC. Translated: CASSPREKSYNEQFF.

The rearrangement joins TRBV12-3 or TRBV12-4 to TRBJ2-3; 9 bases agree with TRBD2. With V trimmed by 5 bases and J by 6 bases, 6 bases remained unmatched. This CDR3 spans 14 amino acids. The CDR3 loop is CASSDSGSRDTQYF. The CDR3 DNA is TGTGCCAGCAGTGATAGCGGGAGTCGGGATACGCAGTATTTT.

This clonotype was seen more than once but under ten times. This rearrangement joins TRBV6-2 or TRBV6-3 to TRBJ1-5; D unclear. The CDR3 sequence is 17 residues long. The V end was cut by 0 bases, the J end by 3 bases, with 15 bases between. CDR1 is MNHEY, CDR2 SVGEGT, per germline. CDR3 loop: CASSYSGTRLYNQPQHF. For the CDR3, the DNA is TGTGCCAGCAGTTACTCGGGCACCCGACTGTACAATCAGCCCCAGCATTTT.

The rearrangement uses TRBV15 and TRBJ2-7, with D unclear. The CDR3 consists of 14 residues. CDR1 is LNHNV and CDR2 is YYDKDF in the germline V gene (reference sequence). V gave up 4 bases and J gave up 4 bases, with 14 bases separating them. CDR3 region: CATSKEGYSYEQYF. The CDR3, as DNA: TGTGCCACCAGCAAGGAAGGGTACAGTTACGAGCAGTACTTC.

The J gene is TRBJ2-7, the V gene TRBV11-2, with D maybe TRBD1 (6 bases). Trimming left V 0 bases short and J 2 bases short, with 17 bases between. CDR1 and CDR2 (germline): SGHAT, FQNNGV. The CDR3 sequence is 17 residues long. CDR3 DNA sequence: TGTGCCAGCAGCTTAGACTCGGACAGCATCTATCCCTACGAGCAGTACTTC. Translation: CASSLDSDSIYPYEQYF.

A few counts support this clonotype. The chain employs TRBV3-1 and TRBJ2-1; D is undetermined. CDR3 size: 20 residues. Germline V gene data show CDR1 as LGHDT and CDR2 as YNNKEL (reference sequence). V was clipped by 3 bases and J by 0 bases, with 24 bases between them. The CDR3 DNA reads as TGTGCCAGCAGCCAGGGCGGCTTACTCAATAATGCACGCTCCTACAATGAGCAGTTCTTC. This translates into CASSQGGLLNNARSYNEQFF.

The CDR3 reads CASSPGRSNEKLFF. For the CDR3, the DNA is TGTGCCAGCTCGCCCGGACGAAGTAATGAAAAACTGTTTTTT. The J gene is TRBJ1-4, the V gene TRBV18; no clear D. The length of the CDR3 is 14 residues. Germline V lookup: CDR1 KGHSH, CDR2 LQKENI. The germline V and J ends were trimmed by 6 bases and 4 bases, with 12 bases remaining between them.

The rearrangement uses TRBV18 and TRBJ2-5; the D gene is possibly TRBD1 (5 bases). This CDR3 is 13 amino acids long. Trimming took off 10 bases at V and 5 bases at J, with 17 bases between the two ends. The germline V gene has CDR1 KGHSH and CDR2 LQKENI. DNA for the CDR3: TGTGCCACTCCCAGGGCCGTCGAGGAGACCCAGTACTTC. As protein: CATPRAVEETQYF.

V is TRBV5-6 and J is TRBJ2-5, with D unresolved. CDR1 SGHDT and CDR2 YYEEEE come from the germline V gene. V lost 9 bases, J lost 1 base, and 16 bases lay in between. The CDR3 consists of 14 residues. The CDR3 nucleotides are TGTGCCACCAAATGGGCCGGCAGCCAAGAGACCCAGTACTTC. Translated: CATKWAGSQETQYF.

V usage is TRBV24-1 and J usage is TRBJ2-1, with D tentatively TRBD1 (5 bases). The germline gives CDR1 KGHDR, CDR2 SFDVKD. The germline V and J ends were trimmed by 3 bases and 0 bases, with 8 bases remaining between them. The CDR3 has 15 amino acids. The CDR3 DNA reads TGTGCCACCAGTGATACGACAGTCTCCTACAATGAGCAGTTCTTC. Its protein product is CATSDTTVSYNEQFF.

This clonotype was seen ten or more times. The V and J genes are TRBV29-1 and TRBJ2-1; D is uncertain. CDR3 length: 11 amino acids. V shed 6 bases and J shed 7 bases, with 10 bases lying between them. Germline V gene lookup returns CDR1 SQVTM and CDR2 ANQGSEA. CDR3 amino acids: CSVAVRNEQFF. DNA for the CDR3: TGCAGCGTGGCCGTCAGGAATGAGCAGTTCTTC.

This clonotype was detected only a few times. The chain employs TRBV7-2 and TRBJ2-2; either TRBD1 or TRBD2 may supply D (5 bases each). The CDR3 length is 15 residues. V dropped 3 bases and J dropped 13 bases, with 21 bases sitting between them. Germline lookup yields CDR1 SGHTA and CDR2 FQGNSA. CDR3 residues: CASSLSGAPAAALFF. DNA of the CDR3: TGTGCCAGCAGCTTGTCCGGGGCACCGGCCGCGGCGCTGTTTTTT.

The CDR3 sequence is CASSYGGDLQETQYF. For the CDR3, the DNA is TGTGCCAGCAGCTACGGAGGGGACCTCCAAGAGACCCAGTACTTC. The chain joins TRBV5-8 to TRBJ2-5, with D tentatively TRBD2 (6 bases). The CDR3 contains 15 residues. Trimming removed 3 bases at V and 1 base at J, with 13 bases between. The germline V gene has CDR1 SGHTS and CDR2 YDEGEE.

V and J are TRBV12-3 or TRBV12-4 and TRBJ2-4; D may be TRBD1 or TRBD2 (5 bases each). The CDR3 extends over 14 amino acids. V lost 2 bases and J 6 bases, leaving 11 bases between the germline ends. CDR3 sequence: CASSLQGAGNIQYF. CDR3 in DNA: TGTGCCAGCAGTTTACAGGGTGCGGGAAACATTCAGTACTTC.

Judged by abundance, this clonotype is medium-sized. This chain uses TRBV12-3 or TRBV12-4 with TRBJ1-3; 9 bases are a match to TRBD1. The CDR3 is 15 residues long. Trimming removed 5 bases from V and 2 bases from J; junction bases left unmatched: 4. This CDR3 reads CASSAQGAAGNTIYF. The CDR3 region has the DNA TGTGCCAGCAGTGCACAGGGGGCGGCTGGAAACACCATATATTTT.

This clonotype has only a few counts. The V and J genes are TRBV12-3 or TRBV12-4 and TRBJ2-3; no firm D call. Deletions cut 4 bases from V and 0 bases from J, with 11 bases between. This CDR3 contains 15 residues. The CDR3 reads CASSSPLSSTDTQYF. The CDR3 DNA follows: TGTGCCAGCAGTTCACCTCTGAGTAGCACAGATACGCAGTATTTT.

CDR3 bases: TGTGCCAGCAGTGCACCGGAGGGGGCCTACAATGAGCAGTTCTTC. It codes for CASSAPEGAYNEQFF. This rearrangement joins TRBV2 to TRBJ2-1; D may match TRBD1 or TRBD2 (6 bases each). This CDR3 is 15 amino acids long. Per germline, CDR1 SNHLY and CDR2 FYNNEI. The V and J ends lost 4 bases and 2 bases respectively, with 12 bases between them.

The sample holds a few counts of this clonotype. The chain combines TRBV11-2 with TRBJ2-2; D gene uncertain. V lost 3 bases and J lost 7, with 6 bases in between. The CDR3 runs to 12 residues. The germline V gene encodes CDR1 SGHAT and CDR2 FQNNGV. CDR3 loop: CASSFLSGELFF. CDR3 coding DNA: TGTGCCAGCAGCTTTCTGAGCGGGGAGCTGTTTTTT.

This clonotype has just a few counts. The V and J genes are TRBV6-1 and TRBJ2-4; 7 nucleotides match TRBD2. The CDR3 runs 17 residues. The V gene end was trimmed by 6 bases and the J gene end by 0 bases; junction bases not matched to a gene: 11. CDR1 is MNHNS and CDR2 is SASEGT in the germline V gene. The CDR3 bases are TGTGCCAGCAGACCAGCGGGAACCCATCTAGCCAAAAACATTCAGTACTTC. This gives the protein CASRPAGTHLAKNIQYF.

The rearrangement joins TRBV5-4 to TRBJ2-2, with D perhaps matching TRBD2 (6 bases). CDR3 length: 15 residues. Trimming removed 5 bases at V and 0 bases at J, with 11 bases between. Germline lookup yields CDR1 SGHNT and CDR2 YYREEE (reference sequence). CDR3 amino acids: CASSLGGTNTGELFF. The CDR3 region has the DNA TGTGCCAGCAGTCTTGGCGGGACGAACACCGGGGAGCTGTTTTTT.

V gene TRBV12-3 or TRBV12-4 combines with J gene TRBJ2-1; 7 nucleotides agree with TRBD2. Trimming took 3 bases from V and 3 from J; bases not matched to a gene: 2. The CDR3 contains 14 residues. The CDR3 sequence: CASSLLADYNEQFF. In DNA, the CDR3 is TGTGCCAGCAGTTTGCTAGCGGACTACAATGAGCAGTTCTTC.

This chain joins TRBV3-1 and TRBJ2-1, with D tentatively TRBD2 (6 bases). Germline CDR1 LGHDT, CDR2 YNNKEL (reference sequence). The V gene lost 1 base and the J gene lost 3 bases, with 16 bases spanning the gap. The CDR3 loop spans 17 amino acids. The CDR3 bases are TGTGCCAGCAGCCAAGTGGTCCACGGGAGTTTCTACAATGAGCAGTTCTTC. Its translation: CASSQVVHGSFYNEQFF.

In nucleotides, the CDR3 is TGCAGTGCTAGAAACCCTAGCGGGAACTACAATGAGCAGTTCTTC. The encoded protein is CSARNPSGNYNEQFF. The J gene is TRBJ2-1, the V gene TRBV20-1; TRBD2 matches at 9 bases. The CDR3 totals 15 residues. The junction had 5 bases not matched to a gene; V was cut back by 2 bases and J by 3 bases. Germline V lookup: CDR1 DFQATT, CDR2 SNEGSKA (reference sequence).

This clonotype appeared a few times. The chain couples TRBV27 to TRBJ1-2; no clear D gene. Trimming stripped 0 bases from V and 5 bases from J, with 7 bases between. Germline V gene data show CDR1 as MNHEY and CDR2 as SMNVEV (reference sequence). This CDR3 is built from 13 residues. The CDR3 DNA is TGTGCCAGCAGTTTATCGAGAGGGTATGGCTACACCTTC. Translation: CASSLSRGYGYTF.